This TCR beta chain is from a study of blood T cell repertoires in COVID-19. Only in-frame clones appear in the TCRdb table, and some are missing; sequencing was by immunoSEQ multiplex PCR. The table includes 35,000 or so clones, about 84% detected once. Germline CDR1 is GTSNPN and CDR2 is SVGIG (reference sequence). CDR3 length equals 13 residues. The V segment lost 7 bases and the J segment 0 bases; nucleotides outside the gene matches: 5. This clone was seen more than once but under ten times. Sample: peripheral blood. The origin of this receptor is a man older than 75 with active or convalescent COVID-19. The chain recombines TRBV30 with TRBJ2-7, with 8 bases fitting TRBD1. Written as DNA, the CDR3 is TGTGCCTCTAAGGACAGGGCCTCCTACGAGCAGTACTTC. Amino acids: CASKDRASYEQYF.